Listed below are T cell receptor beta chains from one sample, sequenced in a study of OX40 agonist ivuxolimab in advanced cancers. This table comes from immunoSEQ multiplex PCR, and its TCRdb copy is limited to in-frame clones, with some not included. This table has about 100,000 clones, about 89% appearing once. The sample consisted of CD4+ or CD8+ T cells sorted from blood, taken in a trial of the OX40 agonist ivuxolimab. These receptor sequences come from an adult with an advanced solid tumor such as melanoma, head and neck, liver or kidney cancer. Each CDR3 is given with its conserved first and last residue. D genes are given only for firm matches. Size values are once, few and many counts, or a class for expanded clones, and some rows have none.

TRBJ2-1 | TRBV7-2 | NA | NA | 17 | CASRLPEGLSSYNEQFF | TGTGCCAGCAGACTACCGGAGGGGTTAAGCTCCTACAATGAGCAGTTCTTC
TRBJ2-3 | TRBV19 | NA | NA | 13 | CASRPGVTDTQYF | TGTGCCAGTAGGCCGGGGGTTACAGATACGCAGTATTTT
TRBJ1-1 | TRBV6-6 | NA | NA | 14 | CASSYFSGVGEAFF | TGTGCCAGCAGTTACTTCTCAGGGGTAGGTGAAGCTTTCTTT
TRBJ1-1 | TRBV6-6 | NA | NA | 14 | CASSSGYFDTEAFF | TGTGCCAGCAGCTCCGGGTATTTCGACACTGAAGCTTTCTTT
TRBJ2-5 | TRBV2 | NA | NA | 13 | CASRVMGRETQYF | TGTGCCAGCAGGGTAATGGGGAGGGAGACCCAGTACTTC
TRBJ2-3 | TRBV5-1 | NA | few | 15 | CASSADWGASDTQYF | TGCGCCAGCAGCGCCGATTGGGGGGCTTCCGATACGCAGTATTTT
TRBJ2-7 | TRBV6-1 | NA | NA | 13 | CASSEYGNYEQYF | TGTGCCAGCAGTGAATATGGGAACTACGAGCAGTACTTC
TRBJ2-7 | TRBV4-2 | TRBD2 | NA | 16 | CASSHEALAGDYEQYF | TGTGCCAGCAGCCACGAAGCCCTAGCGGGGGACTACGAGCAGTACTTC
TRBJ2-1 | TRBV30 | TRBD2 | NA | 15 | CAWSVRRGRPDEQFF | TGTGCCTGGAGTGTACGGCGCGGGAGGCCCGATGAGCAGTTCTTC
TRBJ1-1 | TRBV2 | NA | NA | 13 | CASRTSMNTEAFF | TGTGCCAGCAGAACTAGTATGAACACTGAAGCTTTCTTT
TRBJ2-1 | TRBV7-9 | NA | NA | 11 | CASSSGNEQFF | TGTGCCAGCAGCTCTGGCAATGAGCAGTTCTTC
TRBJ2-6 | TRBV5-4 | NA | NA | 16 | CASSLDGGPGANVLTF | TGTGCCAGCAGCTTAGACGGGGGCCCTGGGGCCAACGTCCTGACTTTC
TRBJ1-4 | TRBV5-1 | NA | NA | 14 | CASSLALAGEKLFF | TGCGCCAGCAGCTTGGCGTTGGCGGGGGAAAAACTGTTTTTT
TRBJ2-1 | TRBV6-1 | TRBD1 | NA | 15 | CASSATGGYYNEQFF | TGTGCCAGCAGCGCGACAGGGGGATATTACAATGAGCAGTTCTTC
TRBJ2-7 | TRBV18 | NA | NA | 15 | CASSPKGGSSYEQYF | TGTGCCAGCTCACCCAAGGGGGGGAGCTCCTACGAGCAGTACTTC
TRBJ2-7 | TRBV7-9 | NA | NA | 15 | CASSGRAAGTYEQYF | TGTGCCAGCAGCGGTCGGGCAGCTGGAACCTACGAGCAGTACTTC
TRBJ1-1 | TRBV19 | NA | NA | 15 | CASSPAGGANTEAFF | TGTGCCAGTAGCCCCGCCGGAGGGGCCAACACTGAAGCTTTCTTT
TRBJ2-2 | TRBV4-1 | TRBD2 | NA | 18 | CASSQDWRDRTSGGELFF | TGCGCCAGCAGCCAAGATTGGCGGGACAGGACTAGCGGCGGGGAGCTGTTTTTT
TRBJ2-3 | TRBV2 | TRBD2 | once | 17 | CASSRETSGVGTDTQYF | TGTGCCAGCAGCCGAGAGACTAGCGGGGTCGGCACAGATACGCAGTATTTT
TRBJ2-1 | TRBV28 | TRBD2 | NA | 16 | CASSLVTSGRGDEQFF | TGTGCCAGCAGTTTAGTAACTAGCGGTAGAGGCGATGAGCAGTTCTTC
TRBJ1-2 | TRBV2 | TRBD1 | once | 13 | CASRGQGEVGYTF | TGTGCCAGCAGGGGACAGGGGGAAGTGGGCTACACCTTC
TRBJ2-5 | TRBV27 | NA | NA | 15 | CASREFWGALETQYF | TGTGCCAGCAGGGAGTTTTGGGGGGCCCTAGAGACCCAGTACTTC
TRBJ2-3 | TRBV9 | TRBD1 | once | 16 | CASSARQGTSTDTQYF | TGTGCCAGCAGCGCCCGACAGGGGACTAGCACAGATACGCAGTATTTT
TRBJ1-5 | TRBV6-5 | NA | NA | 13 | CASSYTSNQPQHF | TGTGCCAGCAGTTACACAAGCAATCAGCCCCAGCATTTT
TRBJ1-2 | TRBV28 | NA | NA | 12 | CASSNGLDGYTF | TGTGCCAGCAGTAACGGACTGGATGGCTACACCTTC
TRBJ2-7 | TRBV7-9 | NA | few | 12 | CASSLVPYEQYF | TGTGCCAGCAGCTTAGTGCCCTACGAGCAGTACTTC
TRBJ1-1 | TRBV2 | NA | NA | 14 | CASSAWDVRTEAFF | TGTGCCAGCAGTGCGTGGGATGTGAGGACTGAAGCTTTCTTT
TRBJ2-5 | TRBV11-1 | NA | NA | 16 | CASSLVFSAKQETQYF | TGTGCCAGCAGCTTAGTCTTCTCGGCGAAACAAGAGACCCAGTACTTC
TRBJ2-3 | TRBV7-8 | NA | NA | 15 | CASSPRLGEADTQYF | TGTGCCAGCAGCCCTCGTTTGGGGGAGGCAGATACGCAGTATTTT
TRBJ2-5 | TRBV5-4 | TRBD1 | NA | 15 | CASSLGGRQGETQYF | TGTGCCAGCAGCTTGGGCGGTCGACAGGGAGAGACCCAGTACTTC
TRBJ2-7 | TRBV28 | NA | NA | 12 | CASSGGPYEQYF | TGTGCCAGCAGTGGGGGGCCATACGAGCAGTACTTC
TRBJ1-5 | TRBV2 | TRBD1 | NA | 15 | CASSHGDRGNQPQHF | TGTGCCAGCAGTCACGGCGACAGGGGCAATCAGCCCCAGCATTTT
TRBJ2-7 | TRBV5-4 | NA | NA | 14 | CASSSYWGPYEQYF | TGTGCCAGCAGCTCTTACTGGGGGCCCTACGAGCAGTACTTC
TRBJ2-1 | TRBV27 | NA | NA | 17 | CASRPPAGTPGMNEQFF | TGTGCCAGCAGGCCCCCGGCGGGGACTCCAGGGATGAATGAGCAGTTCTTC
TRBJ2-7 | TRBV2 | TRBD2 | once | 13 | CASTRENGYEQYF | TGTGCCAGCACGCGGGAGAACGGTTACGAGCAGTACTTC
TRBJ2-3 | TRBV27 | TRBD1 | NA | 12 | CASSFGRGPQYF | TGTGCCAGCAGTTTCGGCAGGGGGCCGCAGTATTTT
TRBJ2-3 | TRBV6-1 | NA | NA | 14 | CASSAGASKDTQYF | TGTGCCAGCAGTGCCGGGGCTAGCAAGGATACGCAGTATTTT
TRBJ1-1 | TRBV9 | NA | NA | 14 | CASSVNDRNTEAFF | TGTGCCAGCAGCGTAAATGATCGGAACACTGAAGCTTTCTTT
TRBJ2-2 | TRBV11-3 | NA | NA | 12 | CASSNELRELFF | TGTGCCAGCAGCAACGAGCTGAGGGAGCTGTTTTTT
TRBJ1-2 | TRBV27 | NA | NA | 17 | CASSLTGQRPDNYGYTF | TGTGCCAGCAGTCTTACAGGACAGCGACCTGATAACTATGGCTACACCTTC
TRBJ1-6 | TRBV9 | NA | NA | 16 | CASSPFGLPGNSPLHF | TGTGCCAGCAGCCCGTTCGGGTTACCGGGGAATTCACCCCTCCACTTT
TRBJ1-2 | TRBV10-2 | TRBD1 | NA | 13 | CASTEQGLHGYTF | TGCGCCAGCACCGAACAGGGGCTTCATGGCTACACCTTC
TRBJ1-1 | TRBV6-6 | NA | NA | 15 | CASSYPYGGETEAFF | TGTGCCAGCAGTTACCCCTACGGGGGAGAAACTGAAGCTTTCTTT
TRBJ2-5 | TRBV6-5 | NA | NA | 15 | CASTRTAGSFGTQYF | TGTGCCAGCACCAGAACCGCAGGGTCCTTTGGGACCCAGTACTTC
TRBJ1-5 | TRBV29-1 | TRBD1 | NA | 17 | CSVPTGSGSGRDQPQHF | TGCAGCGTGCCGACAGGGAGCGGGTCGGGTCGGGATCAGCCCCAGCATTTT
TRBJ2-1 | TRBV5-1 | NA | NA | 14 | CASSLTGSQDEQFF | TGCGCCAGCAGCTTGACTGGGTCTCAGGATGAGCAGTTCTTC
TRBJ2-1 | TRBV5-6 | TRBD2 | NA | 16 | CASRDTSGSSYNEQFF | TGTGCCAGCAGGGACACTAGCGGAAGCTCCTACAATGAGCAGTTCTTC
TRBJ1-2 | TRBV14 | NA | NA | 13 | CASSQVAYYGYTF | TGTGCCAGCAGCCAAGTGGCCTACTATGGCTACACCTTC
TRBJ1-5 | TRBV19 | TRBD1 | once | 13 | CASNDRGLQPQHF | TGTGCCAGTAACGACAGGGGGCTTCAGCCCCAGCATTTT
TRBJ1-2 | TRBV6-1 | TRBD1 | NA | 13 | CASSTDRGRGYTF | TGTGCCAGCAGTACAGACAGGGGAAGAGGCTACACCTTC
TRBJ1-1 | TRBV18 | TRBD1 | NA | 15 | CASSARQGQTGGAFF | TGTGCCAGCTCAGCCAGACAGGGACAGACAGGTGGGGCTTTCTTT
TRBJ2-1 | TRBV11-2 | NA | NA | 15 | CASSLGASSYNEQFF | TGTGCCAGCAGCTTAGGGGCTAGCTCCTACAATGAGCAGTTCTTC
TRBJ1-2 | TRBV25-1 | NA | NA | 13 | CASSDGISYGYTF | TGTGCCAGCAGTGATGGGATCTCCTATGGCTACACCTTC
TRBJ2-1 | TRBV7-9 | TRBD1 | NA | 18 | CASSPFWRPGQGVGKQFF | TGTGCCAGCAGCCCTTTTTGGAGACCGGGACAGGGGGTCGGGAAGCAGTTCTTC
TRBJ1-5 | TRBV28 | TRBD1 | NA | 19 | CASSVIKIRDRVGNQPQHF | TGTGCCAGCAGTGTTATTAAGATCCGGGACAGGGTGGGCAATCAGCCCCAGCATTTT